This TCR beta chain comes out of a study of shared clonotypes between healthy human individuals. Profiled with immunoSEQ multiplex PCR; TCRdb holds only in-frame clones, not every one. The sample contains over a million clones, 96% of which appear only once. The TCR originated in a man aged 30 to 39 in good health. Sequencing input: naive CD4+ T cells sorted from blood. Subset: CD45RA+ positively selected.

The CDR3 sequence is CASSPSRTPYEQYF. In DNA form, the CDR3 reads TGTGCCAGCAGCCCTAGTCGAACTCCCTACGAGCAGTACTTC. The chain links TRBV6-6 to TRBJ2-7; D unclear. The V gene's germline CDR1 is MNHNY and CDR2 SVGAGI (reference sequence). The length of the CDR3 is 14 residues. V dropped 6 bases and J dropped 2 bases, with 14 bases sitting between them.